The text below deals with one T cell receptor beta chain. Its target is not known. Extracted RNA was reverse transcribed, and the resulting cDNA served as sequencing template. The assay was immunoSEQ multiplex PCR, and TCRdb's table has in-frame clones only and misses some. The table includes about 40,000 clones, over 85% detected once. There are 15 residues in the CDR3. Germline CDR1 is MGHRA and CDR2 is YSYEKL. The germline V and J ends were trimmed by 1 base and 2 bases, with 9 bases remaining between them. The record originates from a study of CD8+ T cells in alopecia areata. Findings and caveats of the study: Tofacitinib did not eliminate many expanded lesional clones from scalp or blood. Tofacitinib delivered significant drops in scalp clonality and in expanded CD8+ clones among the top 100.

The sample's treatment: oral pan-JAK inhibitor, 5-10 mg twice daily. This rearrangement joins TRBV4-1 to TRBJ2-1, with D perhaps TRBD1 (6 bases). Here the sequenced sample was CD8+ T cells sorted from blood, taken at week 24, from a patient treated with tofacitinib. The TCR sequence derives from a human donor with alopecia areata. CDR3 coding DNA: TGCGCCAGCAGCCAAGCAGGGGTGGCCTACAATGAGCAGTTCTTC. Translated: CASSQAGVAYNEQFF.